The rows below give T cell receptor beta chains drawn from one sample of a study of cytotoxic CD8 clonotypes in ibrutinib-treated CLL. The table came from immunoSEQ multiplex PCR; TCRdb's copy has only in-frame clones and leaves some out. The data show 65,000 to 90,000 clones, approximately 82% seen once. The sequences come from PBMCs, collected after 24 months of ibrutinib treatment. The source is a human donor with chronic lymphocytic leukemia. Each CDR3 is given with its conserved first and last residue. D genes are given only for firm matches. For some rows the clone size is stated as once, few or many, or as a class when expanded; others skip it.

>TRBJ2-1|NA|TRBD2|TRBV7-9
CASSLERTSGLNEQFF
TGTGCCAGCAGCTTAGAGAGGACTAGCGGGCTCAATGAGCAGTTCTTC
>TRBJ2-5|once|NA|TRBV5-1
CASSLGQSGRNQETQYF
TGCGCCAGCAGCTTGGGACAGAGTGGCCGCAACCAAGAGACCCAGTACTTC
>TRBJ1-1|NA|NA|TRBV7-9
CASSARTGNTEAFF
TGTGCCAGCAGCGCGAGAACAGGGAACACTGAAGCTTTCTTT
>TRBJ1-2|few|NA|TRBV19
CASRNLQADYGYTF
TGTGCCAGTAGGAACTTACAGGCGGACTATGGCTACACCTTC
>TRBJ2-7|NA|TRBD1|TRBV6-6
CASSYRTGVPYEQYF
TGTGCCAGCAGTTACCGGACAGGGGTTCCCTACGAGCAGTACTTC
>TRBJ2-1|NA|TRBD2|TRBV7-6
CASSPKSGILRNEQFF
TGTGCCAGCAGCCCCAAGAGCGGGATTCTTAGGAATGAGCAGTTCTTC
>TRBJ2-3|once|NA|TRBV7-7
CASITEQECTDTQYF
TGTGCTAGCATCACCGAACAGGAATGCACAGATACGCAGTATTTT
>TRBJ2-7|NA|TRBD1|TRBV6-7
CASSYRDRVSYEQYF
TGTGCCAGCAGTTACCGGGACAGGGTTTCCTACGAGCAGTACTTC
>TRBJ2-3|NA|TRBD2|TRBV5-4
CASSLRLAETDTQYF
TGTGCCAGCAGCTTGCGCCTAGCGGAGACAGATACGCAGTATTTT
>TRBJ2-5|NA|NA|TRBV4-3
CASSLNHGPTETQYF
TGCGCCAGCAGCCTGAATCACGGACCCACGGAGACCCAGTACTTC
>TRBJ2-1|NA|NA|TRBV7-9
CASSLEWDIWFF
TGTGCCAGCAGCTTAGAGTGGGACATATGGTTCTTC